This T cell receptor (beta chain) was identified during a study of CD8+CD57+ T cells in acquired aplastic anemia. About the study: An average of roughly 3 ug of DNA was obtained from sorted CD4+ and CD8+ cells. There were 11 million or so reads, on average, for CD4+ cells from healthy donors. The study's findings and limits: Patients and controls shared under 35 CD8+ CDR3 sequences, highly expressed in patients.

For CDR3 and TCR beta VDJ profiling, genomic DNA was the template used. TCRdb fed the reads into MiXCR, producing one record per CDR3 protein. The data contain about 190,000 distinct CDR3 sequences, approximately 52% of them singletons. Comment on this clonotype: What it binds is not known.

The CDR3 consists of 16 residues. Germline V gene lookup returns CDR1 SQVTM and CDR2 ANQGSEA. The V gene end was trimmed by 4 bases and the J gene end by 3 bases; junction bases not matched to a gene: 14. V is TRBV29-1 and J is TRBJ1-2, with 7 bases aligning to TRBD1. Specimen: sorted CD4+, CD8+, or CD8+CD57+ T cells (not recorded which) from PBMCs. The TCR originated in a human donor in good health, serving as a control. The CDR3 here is CSVGGRLTGNDYGYTF. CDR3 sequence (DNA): TGCAGCGTTGGAGGCCGTCTGACAGGGAATGACTATGGCTACACCTTC.